This TCR beta chain was identified during a study of glioma-infiltrating T cells after dendritic cell vaccination. The overall study: Patients had newly diagnosed or recurrent glioblastoma and received dendritic cell vaccines.

Study-level findings and limits: Complete blood and tumor specimen sets were limited to few patients.

Primers: 60 V beta forward and 13 J beta reverse. Some clones are missing from TCRdb's copy, which holds only in-frame ones; the method was immunoSEQ multiplex PCR. The profile shows some 90,000 clones, approximately 80% of them singletons. CDR1 is SGDLS, CDR2 YYNGEE, per germline. Trimming took 3 bases from V and 3 from J, leaving 12 bases between them. This CDR3 contains 14 residues. Specified time point: after dendritic cell vaccination, including at tumor progression/relapse. Patients had residual fresh-frozen tumor tissue and more than two years of survival data. To note about this clone: Its antigen remains unidentified.

The sequencing used blood, collected after dendritic cell vaccination. The clonotype was recovered from a human donor with glioblastoma. The chain combines TRBV9 with TRBJ2-5; D is possibly TRBD2 (6 bases). The CDR3 DNA reads TGTGCCAGCAGCGCGTATAGCGGTAAAGAGACCCAGTACTTC. It yields the protein CASSAYSGKETQYF.